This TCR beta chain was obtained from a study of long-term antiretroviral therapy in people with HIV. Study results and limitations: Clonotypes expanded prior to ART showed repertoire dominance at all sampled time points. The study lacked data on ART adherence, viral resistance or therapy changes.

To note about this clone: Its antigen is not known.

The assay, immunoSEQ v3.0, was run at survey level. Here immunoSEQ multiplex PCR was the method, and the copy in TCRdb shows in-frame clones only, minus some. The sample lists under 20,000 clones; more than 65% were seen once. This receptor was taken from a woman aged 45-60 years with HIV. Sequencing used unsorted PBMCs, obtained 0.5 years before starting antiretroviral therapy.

The CDR3 here is CASSSSTVQGANVLTF. CDR3 sequence (DNA): TGCGCCAGCAGCTCGTCGACGGTGCAGGGGGCCAACGTCCTGACTTTC. V gene TRBV5-1 combines with J gene TRBJ2-6; D not certain. Germline CDR1 and CDR2: SGHRS and YFSETQ. V lost 3 bases, J lost 4 bases, and 14 bases lay in between. The CDR3 covers 16 residues. Variable domain in full (rest from reference TRBV5-1 and TRBJ2-6): KAGVTQTPRYLIKTRGQQVTLSCSPISGHRSVSWYQQTPGQGLQFLFEYFSETQRNKGNFPGRFSGRQFSNSRSEMNVSTLELGDSALYLCASSSSTVQGANVLTFGAGSRLTVL.